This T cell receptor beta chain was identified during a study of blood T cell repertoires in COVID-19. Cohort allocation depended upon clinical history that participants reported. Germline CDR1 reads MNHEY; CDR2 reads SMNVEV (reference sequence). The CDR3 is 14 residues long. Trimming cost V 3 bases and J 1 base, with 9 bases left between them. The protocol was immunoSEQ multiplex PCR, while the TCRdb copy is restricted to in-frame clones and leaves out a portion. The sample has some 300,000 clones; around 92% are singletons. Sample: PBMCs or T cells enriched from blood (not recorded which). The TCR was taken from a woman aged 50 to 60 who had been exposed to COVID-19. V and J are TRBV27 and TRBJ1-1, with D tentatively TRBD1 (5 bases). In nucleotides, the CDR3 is TGTGCCAGCAGTTTGCTGGGGCAGAACACTGAAGCTTTCTTT. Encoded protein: CASSLLGQNTEAFF.